This is a list of T cell receptor beta chains from one sample in a study of cytomegalovirus exposure and HLA in healthy donors. The method was immunoSEQ multiplex PCR; TCRdb's version includes in-frame clones alone and lacks a portion of them. The sample holds around 150,000 clones; roughly 74% are singletons and the top ten take about 8%. The source material was PBMCs. The source of these receptors is a woman aged 40 to 50 in good health and CMV-seropositive. The conserved cysteine and the conserved F or W are not part of the CDR3 here.

j_call v_call cdr3_aa
TRBJ2-3 TRBV27 ASRGGTSGNRGTDTQY
TRBJ2-3 TRBV5-1 ASSYGGREDTQY
TRBJ2-5 TRBV7-7 ASRSLDGGQETQY
TRBJ2-1 TRBV7-5 ARNRNSWQGGVYEQF
TRBJ1-1 TRBV9 ASSVGRMGSTEAF
TRBJ2-7 TRBV19 ASSRLAGGVYEQY
TRBJ2-7 TRBV7-9 ASSPRLAGGKEQY
. TRBV11-2 ASSQDRSSSYEQY
TRBJ1-1 TRBV28 ASSQPAPDSRGF
TRBJ1-5 TRBV10-1 ASPKPGQLCNQPQH
TRBJ2-1 TRBV19 ASTAGTSGNNEQF
TRBJ2-7 TRBV7-8 ASSLGTGGEQY
TRBJ1-6 TRBV6-5 ASSYSNRGQSPLH
TRBJ1-1 TRBV28 ASKEGANTEAF
TRBJ2-7 TRBV6-5 ASSPRTGAESEQY
TRBJ1-2 TRBV5-1 ASSLPGQGFYGYT
TRBJ1-2 TRBV21-1 ASSKRPRTGGLSYGYT
TRBJ2-5 TRBV9 ASSVSIAGGQETQY
TRBJ2-2 TRBV30 AWSLGIAGELF
TRBJ2-7 TRBV20-1 SADSHEQY